The 28 T cell receptor beta chains in this list originate from one sample, sequenced in a study of T-cell memory formation after mild COVID-19. One entry per CDR3 protein results from TCRdb running MiXCR on the 5' RACE reads. The sample contains approximately 150,000 distinct CDR3 sequences, over 10% of which appear only once. The specimen sequenced was PBMCs or a T cell subset sorted from them (not recorded which). These receptors all stem from a man aged 18 to 30 who had mild COVID-19 (a few samples of this study predate the infection). Cell type and time point are not known.

The J gene is TRBJ2-7, the V gene TRBV6-5; 12 positions match TRBD1. Germline V gene sequence: CDR1 MNHEY, CDR2 SVGAGI. The CDR3 sequence is 15 residues long. After removal of 5 bases from V and 4 bases from J, the junction contained 6 bases not matched to a gene. The chain's CDR3 is CASSRGTGGAYEQYV. CDR3 bases: TGTGCCAGCAGTCGCGGGACAGGGGGCGCTTACGAGCAGTACGTC.

The chain is built from TRBV5-5 and TRBJ2-5; TRBD2 matches 11 bases. Germline V lookup: CDR1 SGHKS, CDR2 YYEKEE (reference sequence). This CDR3 is built from 13 residues. The V and J ends lost 4 bases and 7 bases, in that order; junction bases with no gene match: 3. Written as DNA, the CDR3 is TGTGCCAGCAGCCATGGACTAGCGGGGACCCAGTACTTC. It specifies CASSHGLAGTQYF.

This clonotype appeared a few times. This rearrangement joins TRBV5-1 to TRBJ2-4; a possible D gene is TRBD2 (6 bases). Germline lookup yields CDR1 SGHRS and CDR2 YFSETQ. This CDR3 is built from 15 residues. The germline V and J ends were trimmed by 3 bases and 7 bases, with 17 bases remaining between them. CDR3: CASSWDSLGANIQYF. CDR3 sequence (DNA): TGCGCCAGCAGCTGGGACTCCCTTGGGGCGAACATTCAGTACTTC.

This clonotype appeared a few times. The V and J genes are TRBV7-2 and TRBJ1-1; TRBD1 matches at 9 bases. The CDR3 is 13 residues long. CDR1 is SGHTA, CDR2 FQGNSA, per germline. The J segment lost 12 bases and the V segment lost 2 bases, leaving 7 bases of the junction unmatched. In DNA, the CDR3 is TGTGCCAGCAGCTTAAGTGGGGGGACAGGGCCTTTCTTT. Encoded protein: CASSLSGGTGPFF.

The CDR3: CASSRFGGSYNEQFF. CDR3 nucleotides: TGTGCCAGCAGTCGTTTCGGGGGCTCCTACAATGAGCAGTTCTTC. The chain links TRBV7-2 to TRBJ2-1; TRBD2 might be the D (6 bases). Germline loops: CDR1 SGHTA, CDR2 FQGNSA. Trimming took off 6 bases at V and 0 bases at J, with 12 bases between the two ends. The CDR3 is 15 amino acids.

This chain joins TRBV7-3 and TRBJ2-2, with 7 nucleotides matching TRBD1. CDR3 length: 14 amino acids. V lost 4 bases and J lost 6; bases outside the gene matches: 5. Germline values: CDR1 SGHTA, CDR2 FQGTGA. The CDR3 reads CASSYVQGSGELFF. The CDR3 nucleotides read TGTGCCAGCAGCTACGTACAGGGGTCCGGGGAGCTGTTTTTT.

In its sample, this clonotype was seen many times. The chain has TRBV18 and TRBJ2-7; weak D call: TRBD1 (7 bases). V gave up 6 bases and J gave up 12 bases, with 18 bases separating them. The germline V gene encodes CDR1 KGHSH and CDR2 LQKENI. CDR3 length equals 12 residues. CDR3 sequence reads: CASSSQGGTAYV. As DNA, the CDR3 is TGTGCCAGCTCTTCCCAAGGAGGGACAGCGTACGTC.

This clonotype occurred a few times. The V and J genes are TRBV6-2 or TRBV6-3 and TRBJ1-5; no reliable D call. CDR3 length equals 12 residues. The germline gives CDR1 MNHEY, CDR2 SVGEGT. V was clipped by 4 bases and J by 5 bases, with 6 bases between them. The CDR3 is CASSFPDQPQHF. The CDR3 nucleotides read TGTGCCAGCAGTTTCCCCGATCAGCCCCAGCATTTT.

This clonotype was detected ten times or more. The chain is built from TRBV5-1 and TRBJ2-1; TRBD2 aligns across 13 bases. CDR1 and CDR2 from the germline V gene are SGHRS and YFSETQ. J lost 7 bases, V lost 7 bases, and 5 bases had no gene match. This CDR3 contains 14 residues. CDR3 residues: CASDRGLAGNEQFF. The CDR3 DNA follows: TGCGCCAGCGACCGGGGACTAGCGGGGAATGAGCAGTTCTTC.

The chain is built from TRBV5-1 and TRBJ2-5, with D possibly matching TRBD2 (7 bases). The V and J ends lost 0 bases and 4 bases respectively, with 16 bases between them. The CDR3 is 16 residues long. Germline V gene lookup returns CDR1 SGHRS and CDR2 YFSETQ. CDR3 nucleotide sequence: TGCGCCAGCAGCTTGGTGGCGGGGGCCCCGGGAGAGACCCAGTACTTC. This codes for CASSLVAGAPGETQYF.

This clonotype was observed a handful of times. This rearrangement joins TRBV12-3 or TRBV12-4 to TRBJ1-2; D is perhaps TRBD1 (5 bases). The CDR3 sequence is 14 residues long. V was cut by 8 bases and J by 2 bases, with 15 bases left in between. Here the CDR3 reads CASLTAGLNYGYTF. The CDR3 DNA is TGTGCCAGCCTGACCGCAGGGTTGAACTATGGCTACACCTTC.

This clonotype was observed many times. V and J are TRBV10-2 and TRBJ2-1; a weak D match, TRBD2 (5 bases). V gave up 6 bases and J gave up 4 bases, with 10 bases separating them. The CDR3 sequence is 13 residues long. Germline V gene data show CDR1 as WSHSY and CDR2 as SAAADI. DNA of the CDR3: TGCGCCAGCAGGACCGGGATGTACAATGAGCAGTTCTTC. Protein: CASRTGMYNEQFF.

V and J are TRBV28 and TRBJ2-7; 13 bases match TRBD2. The CDR3 loop spans 15 amino acids. V gave up 6 bases and J gave up 0 bases; unmatched junction bases: 2. CDR1 MDHEN and CDR2 SYDVKM come from the germline V gene. The CDR3 region is CASSTSGGASYEQYV. The CDR3 DNA is TGTGCCAGCAGCACTAGCGGGGGGGCCTCCTACGAGCAGTACGTC.

The rearrangement uses TRBV5-5 and TRBJ2-7, with 8 bases lining up with TRBD1. J gave up 7 bases and V 2 bases, and 8 bases lay outside the gene matches. This CDR3 spans 14 amino acids. Germline V gives CDR1 SGHKS, CDR2 YYEKEE (reference sequence). The CDR3 sequence: CASSFARTGPEQYF. The CDR3 DNA reads TGTGCCAGCAGCTTTGCCAGGACAGGGCCAGAGCAGTACTTC.

This clonotype has only a few counts. The J gene is TRBJ1-6, the V gene TRBV7-8, with D possibly TRBD1 on 5 matching bases. This CDR3 has 13 amino acids. The V end lost 1 base, the J end lost 9 bases, and 7 bases lay between the germline ends. Germline loops: CDR1 SGHVS, CDR2 FQNEAQ. The CDR3 here is CASSLGGISPLHF. DNA of the CDR3: TGTGCCAGCAGCTTAGGGGGGATTTCACCCCTCCACTTT.

This clonotype was detected ten times or more. The chain joins TRBV20-1 to TRBJ2-2, with a weak D call TRBD1 (6 bases). With 5 bases removed from V and 4 bases from J, the gap between germline ends came to 14 bases. Germline lookup yields CDR1 DFQATT and CDR2 SNEGSKA (reference sequence). The CDR3 loop spans 14 amino acids. CDR3 bases: TGCAGTGCTCCAAGAGGGGGTCGCACCGGGGAGCTGTTTTTT. It encodes CSAPRGGRTGELFF.

This clonotype was seen a handful of times. The chain joins TRBV3-1 to TRBJ2-5; D gene ambiguous. The V and J ends lost 4 bases and 5 bases respectively, with 14 bases between them. This CDR3 has 14 amino acids. The germline CDR1 and CDR2 sequences are LGHDT and YNNKEL (reference sequence). The DNA of the CDR3 is TGTGCCAGCAGCCGTTGGCAGGACGGGGAGACCCAGTACTTC. This translates into CASSRWQDGETQYF.

The sample holds many counts of this clonotype. CDR3 in DNA: TGTGCCAGCAGTTACCGACAGGAAACCAAGGGCTACGAGCAGTACGTC. Translated: CASSYRQETKGYEQYV. The chain uses TRBV6-6 and TRBJ2-7; a possible D gene is TRBD1 (6 bases). Trimming took off 2 bases at V and 3 bases at J, with 17 bases between the two ends. The CDR3 extends over 16 amino acids. Germline CDR1 is MNHNY and CDR2 is SVGAGI (reference sequence).

There are many counts of this clonotype. The J gene is TRBJ1-2, the V gene TRBV4-2, with no clear D. V lost 0 bases and J 5 bases, leaving 10 bases between the germline ends. The CDR3 spans 14 residues. Germline V gene data show CDR1 as LGHNA and CDR2 as YNFKEQ. As DNA, the CDR3 is TGTGCCAGCAGCCAAGAACAGAGTGATTATGGCTACACCTTC. Translating gives CASSQEQSDYGYTF.

This sequence joins TRBV7-2 and TRBJ2-5, with D possibly TRBD2 on 6 matching bases. Deletions cut 1 base from V and 4 bases from J, with 10 bases between. CDR1 is SGHTA, CDR2 FQGNSA, per germline. The length of the CDR3 is 14 residues. The CDR3 region has the DNA TGTGCCAGCAGCTTAGTAGTCGGGGGAGAGACCCAGTACTTC. Translated: CASSLVVGGETQYF.

This clonotype was seen at least ten times. V and J are TRBV6-5 and TRBJ1-6, with TRBD1 as a possible D gene (6 bases). Germline CDR1 MNHEY, CDR2 SVGAGI. V lost 5 bases and J lost 10, with 9 bases in between. CDR3 length: 12 amino acids. The CDR3 bases are TGTGCCAGCAGTACGGGGGGCTCACCCCTCCACTTT. Protein product: CASSTGGSPLHF.

In this sample, this clonotype turned up a few times. The rearrangement links TRBV6-6 to TRBJ2-7, with D perhaps given as TRBD1 or TRBD2 (5 bases each). Trimming removed 7 bases at V and 7 bases at J, with 17 bases between. The CDR3 has 13 residues. Germline V lookup: CDR1 MNHNY, CDR2 SVGAGI (reference sequence). Here the CDR3 reads CASKFGTDGEQYV. The CDR3 bases are TGTGCCAGCAAATTCGGGACCGATGGGGAGCAGTACGTC.

This clonotype was detected only a few times. The chain joins TRBV20-1 to TRBJ1-1, with D unclear. The germline gives CDR1 DFQATT, CDR2 SNEGSKA (reference sequence). The V end was cut by 1 base, the J end by 2 bases, with 8 bases between. CDR3 length: 13 amino acids. The CDR3 protein is CSARGSLNTEAFF. In DNA, the CDR3 is TGCAGTGCTAGAGGGTCCCTTAACACTGAAGCTTTCTTT.

Only a few counts were recorded for this clonotype. J is TRBJ1-2 and V is TRBV7-9; unclear D gene. The germline V and J ends were trimmed by 0 bases and 4 bases, with 6 bases remaining between them. This CDR3 spans 13 amino acids. Germline V gene sequence: CDR1 SEHNR, CDR2 FQNEAQ (reference sequence). Here the CDR3 reads CASSLAGRYGYTF. The CDR3 DNA is TGTGCCAGCAGCTTAGCTGGACGCTATGGCTACACCTTC. Variable domain in full (rest from reference TRBV7-9 and TRBJ1-2): DTGVSQNPRHKITKRGQNVTFRCDPISEHNRLYWYRQTLGQGPEFLTYFQNEAQLEKSRLLSDRFSAERPKGSFSTLEIQRTEQGDSAMYLCASSLAGRYGYTFGSGTRLTVV.

The chain employs TRBV7-9 and TRBJ2-5; possible D gene TRBD2, 6 bases. Germline V gene sequence: CDR1 SEHNR, CDR2 FQNEAQ (reference sequence). CDR3 length: 15 residues. The V gene lost 5 bases and the J gene lost 7 bases, with 20 bases spanning the gap. CDR3 nucleotides: TGTGCCAGCAGCCCCGGTATAGCGGAGGTGGGGACCCAGTACTTC. This translates into CASSPGIAEVGTQYF.

The chain carries TRBV7-9 and TRBJ1-4; TRBD1 aligns across 7 bases. Germline values: CDR1 SEHNR, CDR2 FQNEAQ (reference sequence). V gave up 5 bases and J gave up 4 bases; unmatched junction bases: 4. This CDR3 spans 14 amino acids. This CDR3 reads CASSPGTDNEKLFF. Written as DNA, the CDR3 is TGTGCCAGCAGCCCGGGGACAGATAATGAAAAACTGTTTTTT.

The chain carries TRBV5-1 and TRBJ2-7; TRBD1 might be the D (6 bases). The CDR3 runs 13 residues. The germline CDR1 and CDR2 sequences are SGHRS and YFSETQ. V was pared by 4 bases and J by 5 bases, with 13 bases between. The CDR3: CASSSGQTNEQYF. The CDR3 DNA sequence: TGCGCCAGCAGCAGCGGACAGACCAACGAGCAGTACTTC. Using reference TRBV5-1 and TRBJ2-7 for the parts outside the CDR3, the full variable domain is KAGVTQTPRYLIKTRGQQVTLSCSPISGHRSVSWYQQTPGQGLQFLFEYFSETQRNKGNFPGRFSGRQFSNSRSEMNVSTLELGDSALYLCASSSGQTNEQYFGPGTRLTVT.

The sample holds a few counts of this clonotype. The chain couples TRBV20-1 to TRBJ2-1; 10 positions agree with TRBD1. V trimming: 4 bases; J trimming: 7 bases; junction bases outside the gene matches: 10. The CDR3 has 15 residues. Germline assignment: CDR1 DFQATT and CDR2 SNEGSKA (reference sequence). The CDR3 is CSATRRDRGLNEQFF. For the CDR3, the DNA is TGCAGTGCTACCCGCCGGGACAGGGGATTAAATGAGCAGTTCTTC.